The 24 T cell receptor beta chains reported below all come from one sample, sequenced in a study of OX40 agonist ivuxolimab in advanced cancers. Assay used: immunoSEQ multiplex PCR; TCRdb lists only in-frame clones, some missing. The table records roughly 80,000 clones, nearly 90% of them present only once. The input for sequencing was CD4+ or CD8+ T cells sorted from blood, taken in a trial of the OX40 agonist ivuxolimab. The receptors were sampled from an adult with an advanced solid tumor such as melanoma, head and neck, liver or kidney cancer.

The J gene is TRBJ1-1, the V gene TRBV29-1; tentatively, D is TRBD1 (5 bases). The V gene lost 1 base and the J gene lost 11 bases, with 14 bases spanning the gap. The CDR3 consists of 12 residues. Germline values: CDR1 SQVTM, CDR2 ANQGSEA. The CDR3 DNA reads as TGCAGCGTTGAAGGTGTGGAGGCAGGGGCTTTCTTT. It is translated as CSVEGVEAGAFF.

CDR3 in DNA: TGTGCCAGCAGCTTGGGGCCGCAGGGTCCCTACGAGCAGTACTTC. The encoded protein is CASSLGPQGPYEQYF. The genes are TRBV5-6 and TRBJ2-7, with D maybe TRBD1 (5 bases). The CDR3 sequence is 15 residues long. The V end lost 0 bases, the J end lost 2 bases, and 12 bases lay between the germline ends. Germline lookup yields CDR1 SGHDT and CDR2 YYEEEE. Filled out from reference TRBV5-6 and TRBJ2-7, the complete variable domain reads DAGVTQSPTHLIKTRGQQVTLRCSPKSGHDTVSWYQQALGQGPQFIFQYYEEEERQRGNFPDRFSGHQFPNYSSELNVNALLLGDSALYLCASSLGPQGPYEQYFGPGTRLTVT.

CDR3 sequence reads: CASGRQGAGDTQYF. CDR3 in DNA: TGTGCTAGTGGTCGACAGGGGGCAGGTGATACGCAGTATTTT. V usage is TRBV12-5 and J usage is TRBJ2-3, with 10 bases matching TRBD1. The V gene's germline CDR1 is LGHNT and CDR2 FRNRAP. V lost 5 bases, J lost 6 bases, and 5 bases stayed unmatched. The CDR3 consists of 14 residues. The whole variable domain, remainder taken from reference TRBV12-5 and TRBJ2-3, is DARVTQTPRHKVTEMGQEVTMRCQPILGHNTVFWYRQTMMQGLELLAYFRNRAPLDDSGMPKDRFSAEMPDATLATLKIQPSEPRDSAVYFCASGRQGAGDTQYFGPGTRLTVL.

V usage is TRBV6-1 and J usage is TRBJ1-1; a weak D match, TRBD1 (6 bases). The V and J ends lost 11 bases and 4 bases respectively, with 20 bases between them. The CDR3 sequence is 14 residues long. Germline V CDR1 and CDR2: MNHNS, SASEGT. Written as DNA, the CDR3 is TGTGCCGCCCAGAGGGGGGCCCCGGGCACTGAAGCTTTCTTT. It is translated as CAAQRGAPGTEAFF.

This chain connects TRBV30 to TRBJ2-5; D remains ambiguous. The V gene's germline CDR1 is GTSNPN and CDR2 SVGIG (reference sequence). The CDR3 totals 11 residues. V dropped 3 bases and J dropped 7 bases, with 9 bases sitting between them. In DNA form, the CDR3 reads TGTGCCTGGAGGGGCCCGGGGACCCAGTACTTC. Encoded protein: CAWRGPGTQYF.

The J gene is TRBJ1-2, the V gene TRBV9, with D possibly TRBD1 on 6 matching bases. Trimming removed 0 bases at V and 3 bases at J, with 27 bases between. CDR1 and CDR2 (germline): SGDLS, YYNGEE. The CDR3 is 20 amino acids. CDR3: CASSVVPPPARRGSDYGYTF. The CDR3 DNA is TGTGCCAGCAGCGTAGTCCCGCCGCCCGCCCGCAGGGGAAGCGACTATGGCTACACCTTC.

The chain employs TRBV5-1 and TRBJ2-7; the D gene is possibly TRBD2 (5 bases). Germline assignment: CDR1 SGHRS and CDR2 YFSETQ. This CDR3 has 15 residues. Trimming shortened V by 4 bases and J by 3 bases, and 17 bases separated the two germline ends. CDR3 DNA: TGCGCCAGCAGCCCCCGGGCGGGTACCGACTACGAGCAGTACTTC. Protein: CASSPRAGTDYEQYF.

This rearrangement joins TRBV7-9 to TRBJ1-4, with D perhaps matching TRBD1 (6 bases). Germline CDR1 SEHNR, CDR2 FQNEAQ (reference sequence). The CDR3 is made up of 14 amino acids. V was pared by 2 bases and J by 6 bases, with 10 bases between. The CDR3: CASSLTAGDEKLFF. CDR3 DNA: TGTGCCAGCAGCTTAACGGCAGGGGATGAAAAACTGTTTTTT.

This clone has more than one count but fewer than ten. The chain uses TRBV15 and TRBJ2-2, with a tentative D call TRBD2 (6 bases). Germline assignment: CDR1 LNHNV and CDR2 YYDKDF (reference sequence). V was trimmed by 1 base and J by 4 bases, leaving 25 bases between them. This CDR3 is 20 amino acids long. The CDR3 loop reads CATSRGQRRSRGPITGELFF. CDR3 DNA sequence: TGTGCCACCAGCAGAGGCCAAAGGCGATCGCGGGGCCCGATCACCGGGGAGCTGTTTTTT. The full variable domain, rest sourced from reference TRBV15 and TRBJ2-2, is DAMVIQNPRYQVTQFGKPVTLSCSQTLNHNVMYWYQQKSSQAPKLLFHYYDKDFNNEADTPDNFQSRRPNTSFCFLDIRSPGLGDTAMYLCATSRGQRRSRGPITGELFFGEGSRLTVL.

This clone was seen once. V usage is TRBV5-6 and J usage is TRBJ2-1; TRBD2 matches at 7 bases. Per the germline V gene, CDR1 is SGHDT and CDR2 is YYEEEE. This CDR3 spans 18 amino acids. After removal of 1 base from V and 6 bases from J, the junction contained 16 bases not matched to a gene. DNA for the CDR3: TGTGCCAGCAGCTTGCCGGGCGGGAGCAAGGAGGGGAGCAATGAGCAGTTCTTC. Its protein is CASSLPGGSKEGSNEQFF.

The sample holds a few counts of this clone. V gene TRBV10-1 combines with J gene TRBJ2-2, with D possibly being TRBD1 or TRBD2 (5 bases each). The germline V gene encodes CDR1 WNHNN and CDR2 SYGVQD (reference sequence). This CDR3 contains 16 residues. Trimming removed 9 bases at V and 5 bases at J, with 22 bases between. The CDR3: CASPQVGVSVTGELFF. The CDR3 DNA is TGCGCCAGTCCGCAGGTGGGGGTTTCGGTGACCGGGGAGCTGTTTTTT.

The V call is TRBV18, the J call TRBJ1-4; no clear D gene. This CDR3 has 13 residues. Per the germline V gene, CDR1 is KGHSH and CDR2 is LQKENI. Trimming removed 4 bases at V and 5 bases at J, with 8 bases between. The CDR3 reads CASSRAQNEKLFF. CDR3 in DNA: TGTGCCAGCTCACGGGCCCAGAATGAAAAACTGTTTTTT.

V usage is TRBV7-2 and J usage is TRBJ1-1; 8 bases are a match to TRBD1. The CDR3 extends over 14 amino acids. V gave up 4 bases and J gave up 4 bases; unmatched junction bases: 5. The germline CDR1 and CDR2 sequences are SGHTA and FQGNSA. For the CDR3, the DNA is TGTGCCAGCAGCTCCCGGACAGGGCGCACTGAAGCTTTCTTT. Amino acid sequence: CASSSRTGRTEAFF.

This rearrangement joins TRBV19 to TRBJ1-2; D remains ambiguous. The ends were cut back, 6 bases at V and 0 bases at J, with 11 bases in the middle. The CDR3 has 14 amino acids. Germline CDR1 LNHDA, CDR2 SQIVND (reference sequence). The CDR3 DNA is TGTGCCAGTAGGGAGGAGAGGACTAACTATGGCTACACCTTC. It specifies CASREERTNYGYTF.

The CDR3 DNA reads as TGTGCCAGCAGCCTCCAGACAGGTTCCTACGAGCAGTACTTC. It specifies CASSLQTGSYEQYF. This chain joins TRBV11-2 and TRBJ2-7; D possibly corresponds to TRBD1 (6 bases). Germline CDR1 is SGHAT and CDR2 is FQNNGV. This CDR3 is 14 amino acids long. V was trimmed by 5 bases and J by 1 base, leaving 12 bases between them. Looking up the rest from reference TRBV11-2 and TRBJ2-7 gives the full variable domain: EAGVAQSPRYKIIEKRQSVAFWCNPISGHATLYWYQQILGQGPKLLIQFQNNGVVDDSQLPKDRFSAERLKGVDSTLKIQPAKLEDSAVYLCASSLQTGSYEQYFGPGTRLTVT.

This sequence joins TRBV5-4 and TRBJ1-2; D remains ambiguous. Trimming took 0 bases from V and 4 from J, leaving 7 bases between them. The germline CDR1 and CDR2 sequences are SGHNT and YYREEE (reference sequence). The CDR3 loop spans 13 amino acids. CDR3 region: CASSLEQTYGYTF. Here the CDR3 DNA reads TGTGCCAGCAGCTTGGAACAGACCTATGGCTACACCTTC. The full variable domain, with the rest looked up from reference TRBV5-4 and TRBJ1-2, is ETGVTQSPTHLIKTRGQQVTLRCSSQSGHNTVSWYQQALGQGPQFIFQYYREEENGRGNFPPRFSGLQFPNYSSELNVNALELDDSALYLCASSLEQTYGYTFGSGTRLTVV.

This rearrangement joins TRBV19 to TRBJ2-1; TRBD2 is a possible D gene (5 bases). This CDR3 comprises 14 residues. CDR1 is LNHDA and CDR2 is SQIVND in the germline V gene (reference sequence). Trimming removed 10 bases from V and 2 bases from J, with 15 bases in between. The CDR3 reads CATEAGPTYNEQFF. CDR3 nucleotides: TGTGCCACCGAGGCGGGCCCCACCTACAATGAGCAGTTCTTC.

This clone was seen more than once but under ten times. A junction boundary mismatches the germline segment, possibly from a read error. The CDR3 DNA sequence: TGTGCCAGCAGTGAAGACAGGGTCGCCTTC. This encodes CASSEDRVAF. This chain joins TRBV2 and TRBJ1-2; D is perhaps TRBD1 (6 bases). CDR1 SNHLY and CDR2 FYNNEI come from the germline V gene. The CDR3 totals 10 residues.

V and J are TRBV7-8 and TRBJ1-5; tentative D call: TRBD1 (5 bases). CDR1 is SGHVS and CDR2 is FQNEAQ in the germline V gene. This CDR3 spans 15 amino acids. V lost 6 bases, J lost 6 bases, and 18 bases lay in between. For the CDR3, the DNA is TGTGCCAGCAGGCTGACAGTCCAATCAAGTCAGCCCCAGCATTTT. This gives the protein CASRLTVQSSQPQHF.

J is TRBJ2-3 and V is TRBV18; possible D gene TRBD1, 5 bases. Trimming pared 2 bases from V and 6 bases from J, leaving 6 bases between. Germline lookup yields CDR1 KGHSH and CDR2 LQKENI. The length of the CDR3 is 12 residues. For the CDR3, the DNA is TGTGCCAGCTCACCAGGGGCGGATACGCAGTATTTT. It yields the protein CASSPGADTQYF.

CDR3 in amino acids: CASSPGLHTEAFF. In DNA, the CDR3 is TGTGCCAGCAGCCCGGGTCTGCACACTGAAGCTTTCTTT. V and J are TRBV5-6 and TRBJ1-1; D gene unclear. The CDR3 has 13 residues. The V gene lost 4 bases and the J gene lost 3 bases, with 10 bases spanning the gap. Germline-derived CDR1 and CDR2 are SGHDT and YYEEEE.

V and J are TRBV11-3 and TRBJ2-1; D not resolved. Germline assignment: CDR1 SGHNT and CDR2 YENEEA. The CDR3 extends over 11 amino acids. V lost 5 bases and J lost 7, with 6 bases in between. The CDR3 here is CASSKGNEQFF. The CDR3, as DNA: TGTGCCAGCAGCAAAGGGAATGAGCAGTTCTTC.

The chain employs TRBV19 and TRBJ1-5; D remains ambiguous. The germline CDR1 and CDR2 sequences are LNHDA and SQIVND (reference sequence). The CDR3 spans 13 residues. V was shortened by 0 bases and J by 5 bases, with 5 bases between the two germline ends. For the CDR3, the DNA is TGTGCCAGTAGTATAGAATGGGATCAGCCCCAGCATTTT. This gives the protein CASSIEWDQPQHF.

V gene TRBV5-1 combines with J gene TRBJ1-1; D unclear. CDR3 length: 13 residues. Per the germline V gene, CDR1 is SGHRS and CDR2 is YFSETQ. The V and J ends lost 4 bases and 0 bases respectively, with 7 bases between them. Here the CDR3 reads CASSVSLNTEAFF. CDR3 nucleotides: TGCGCCAGCAGCGTAAGTCTGAACACTGAAGCTTTCTTT.